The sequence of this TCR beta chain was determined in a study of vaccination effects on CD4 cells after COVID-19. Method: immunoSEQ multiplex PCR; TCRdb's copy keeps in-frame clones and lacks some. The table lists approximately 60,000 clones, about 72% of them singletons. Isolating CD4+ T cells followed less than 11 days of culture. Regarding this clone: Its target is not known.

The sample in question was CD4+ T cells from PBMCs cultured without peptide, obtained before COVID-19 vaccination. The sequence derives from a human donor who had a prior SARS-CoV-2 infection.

CDR3 sequence reads: CASSGGRLETQYF. The CDR3 DNA reads as TGTGCCAGTAGCGGGGGGAGGTTAGAGACCCAGTACTTC. This chain connects TRBV2 to TRBJ2-5; 10 bases align to TRBD2. The CDR3 runs 13 residues. After removal of 9 bases from V and 4 bases from J, the junction contained 5 bases not matched to a gene. Germline V gene sequence: CDR1 SNHLY, CDR2 FYNNEI.